These T cell receptor beta chains were read from a single sample in a study of cytomegalovirus exposure and HLA in healthy donors. Sequencing was performed with immunoSEQ multiplex PCR; in TCRdb, only in-frame clones are kept and a portion is missing. The sample records about 130,000 clones, about three quarters being singletons. Sequencing used PBMCs. The receptors originated from a man younger than 40 in good health and CMV-seronegative. Each CDR3 is given without its conserved first and last residue.

len,j_gene,v_gene,CDR3aa
13,TRBJ1-5,TRBV5-1,ASSLVAVLGAPQH
10,TRBJ2-7,TRBV7-9,ASSPPFYEQY
14,TRBJ2-4,TRBV7-9,ASSLGAGLAKNIQY
19,TRBJ1-6,TRBV7-3,ASSPPFRRPTHFSYNSPLH
11,TRBJ2-3,TRBV27,ASSLPFTDTQY
14,TRBJ2-3,TRBV2,ASSVLAGGQKDTQY
13,TRBJ2-7,TRBV9,ASSARGRESYEQY
13,TRBJ2-5,TRBV10-2,ASRHRSGEQETQY
12,TRBJ1-5,TRBV19,ASSIGADNQPQH
13,TRBJ2-5,TRBV5-6,ASSFGQGIPETQY
15,TRBJ2-7,TRBV9,ASSVGTSGGASREQY
12,-,TRBV14,ASSQVGVGHEQY
12,TRBJ2-5,TRBV30,AWRGQGARETQY
12,TRBJ2-7,TRBV6-5,ASSYSESSYEQY
12,TRBJ1-1,TRBV4-1,ASSQDWGGTEAF
12,TRBJ2-1,TRBV9,ASSVGGGYNEQF
13,TRBJ1-4,TRBV9,ASSVGLGRGEKLF
11,TRBJ2-1,TRBV5-5,ASSQDIYNEQF
11,TRBJ1-1,TRBV29-1,SVGGTGNTEAF
12,TRBJ2-3,TRBV5-1,ASFRDRRTDTQY
13,TRBJ1-4,TRBV5-1,ASSLDAGTNEKLF
11,-,TRBV18,ASSPQGAGEQY
12,TRBJ2-2,TRBV6-5,ASSYDRGTGELF
15,TRBJ2-2,TRBV27,ASSFPSAGLNTGELF
16,TRBJ2-2,TRBV7-6,ASSRSSGGFANTGELF
11,TRBJ2-7,TRBV28,ASRPPGVGEQY
11,TRBJ2-5,TRBV18,ASSLPGQETQY
11,TRBJ1-3,TRBV7-2,ASSLETRRAIY
11,TRBJ1-2,TRBV2,AGRDRNNYGYT
16,TRBJ2-1,TRBV10-3,AISGSIGTSGTYNEQF
12,TRBJ2-7,TRBV11-2,ASSLEGRQYEQY